This T cell receptor beta chain was captured by sequencing in a study of T cell responses to AZD1222 COVID-19 vaccine. Study-level findings and limits: Baseline antibody screening turned up just a handful of seropositive AZD1222 recipients. Spike was spanned by vaccine-associated CD4 TCRs, with dominance at 160-218 and 743-854. Repertoire samples came only from after the peak T cell response.

The method was immunoSEQ multiplex PCR; TCRdb's version includes in-frame clones alone and lacks a portion of them. Of 83,000 or so clones in the sample, over 75% were seen once. As concerns this clone: What it recognizes is unknown.

The origin of this receptor is an adult in good health. The sequencing here drew on peripheral blood, taken on day 0 of MenACWY control vaccination.

DNA for the CDR3: TGTGCCAGCAGTCTACGGGAAAGTGGAGATACGCAGTATTTT. It codes for CASSLRESGDTQYF. The chain links TRBV3-1 (or the pseudogene TRBV3-2) to TRBJ2-3, with TRBD2 as a possible D gene (5 bases). The CDR3 extends over 14 amino acids. V lost 6 bases to trimming and J lost 5 bases, with 15 bases between them. Germline V gene sequence: CDR1 LGHDT, CDR2 YNNKEL (reference sequence).